The T cell receptor (beta chain) described here comes from a study of OX40 agonist ivuxolimab in advanced cancers. General notes on the study: Ivuxolimab was an agonistic, fully human IgG2 monoclonal antibody directed against OX40 (CD134), a costimulatory receptor. Intravenous ivuxolimab was administered to patients every 2 weeks at six dose levels: 0.01, 0.1, 0.3, 1.5, 3 and 10 mg/kg. Of the approximately 50 dose-escalation patients, hepatocellular carcinoma was present in around 19, melanoma in around 15, renal cell carcinoma in 9 and head and neck cancer in 9. In the dose-escalation cohort, nearly 85% of patients were male, and the mean age was 60 years with a range of roughly 20 to 85. Prior anti-PD-1, anti-PD-L1 or anti-CTLA-4 therapy was permitted, and checkpoint inhibitors had been received by 40% to 50% of dose-escalation patients. Partial responses occurred in three dose-escalation patients: two with cutaneous melanoma and one with hepatocellular carcinoma. The purpose of peripheral TCRbeta sequencing was to test whether ivuxolimab changed TCR sequence diversity and led to clonal T-cell expansion. The paper covers the monotherapy dose-escalation part of the phase I ivuxolimab trial, which included N ≈ 52 patients. What the research found in general, with its limitations: After ivuxolimab, CD8+ T cells had more expanded clones than CD4+ T cells on average. At doses of 0.1 to 3.0 mg/kg, clonal expansion of both CD4+ and CD8+ blood T cells was observed from baseline to week 6. Low levels of normalized T-cell clonal expansion were also seen in some patients who did not respond. Antigen specificity was not determined for the clonally expanded peripheral T cells. In the 0.1-3.0 mg/kg groups, partial responders had among the lowest normalized peripheral clonal expansion, particularly in CD8+ T cells.

The germline V gene supplies CDR1 MNHNS and CDR2 SASEGT. After removal of 6 bases from V and 4 bases from J, the junction retains 3 bases not matched to a gene. CDR3 length: 14 amino acids, cysteine to phenylalanine. Solely the CDR3 DNA is kept, with 42 bases framed from the first base. The trial excluded patients who had a history of autoimmune disease or were on systemic immunosuppression. In every dose cohort, peripheral blood was drawn for TCR sequencing at baseline, cycle 4 day 1, and cycle 7 day 1. The samples were drawn from a first-in-human, open-label, multicenter phase I dose-escalation trial of ivuxolimab. Adults with locally advanced or metastatic melanoma, renal cell carcinoma, hepatocellular carcinoma or head and neck squamous cell carcinoma were enrolled in the trial. Before TCR sequencing, CD4+ T cells and CD8+ T cells from peripheral blood were sorted into separate populations. Genomic DNA was extracted from sorted cells for sequencing of the TCRbeta CDR3 region. The immunoSEQ Assay was used to sequence the TCRbeta CDR3 regions. TCRdb's version of the immuneACCESS table is confined to in-frame rearrangements and falls short of the full clone set. An unresolved V gene accounts for under half of the shortfall where checked; the remainder is of unknown origin. The table for this sample lists about 64,000 clones; around 84% of them were counted only once. The top ten hold around 5% of the sample.

Comments on this clone: Its antigen remains unidentified. Per-base qualities were not stored, and no clone one base away is much larger.

The chain is encoded by TRBV6-1 joined to TRBJ1-2, with 12 middle bases fitting TRBD1. The input for sequencing was CD4+ or CD8+ T cells sorted from blood, taken in a trial of the OX40 agonist ivuxolimab. The receptor was derived from an adult with an advanced solid tumor such as melanoma, head and neck, liver or kidney cancer. In nucleotides, the sequence is TGTGCCAGCAGAGGGACAGGGGGCATCTATGGCTACACCTTC. Translated, it reads CASRGTGGIYGYTF.